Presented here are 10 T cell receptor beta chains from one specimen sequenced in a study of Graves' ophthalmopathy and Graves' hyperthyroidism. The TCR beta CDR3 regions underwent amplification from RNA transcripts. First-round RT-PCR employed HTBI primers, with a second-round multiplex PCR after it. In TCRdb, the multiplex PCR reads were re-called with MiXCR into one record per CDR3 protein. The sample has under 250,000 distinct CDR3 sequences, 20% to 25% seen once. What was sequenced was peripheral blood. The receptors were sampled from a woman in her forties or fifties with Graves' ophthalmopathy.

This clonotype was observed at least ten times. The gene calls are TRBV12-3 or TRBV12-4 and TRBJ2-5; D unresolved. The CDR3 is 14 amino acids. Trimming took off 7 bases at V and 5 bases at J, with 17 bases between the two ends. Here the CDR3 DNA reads TGTGCCAGCATCTTAGACCGCCGGATGGAGACCCAGTACTTC. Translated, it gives CASILDRRMETQYF.

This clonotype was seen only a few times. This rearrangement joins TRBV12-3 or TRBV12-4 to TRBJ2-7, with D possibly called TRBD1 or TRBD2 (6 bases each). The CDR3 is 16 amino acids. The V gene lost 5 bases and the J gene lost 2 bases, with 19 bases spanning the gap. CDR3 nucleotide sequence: TGTGCCAGCAGTGTGGGGGGCCTCGTATGGCCCTACGAGCAGTACTTC. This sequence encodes CASSVGGLVWPYEQYF.

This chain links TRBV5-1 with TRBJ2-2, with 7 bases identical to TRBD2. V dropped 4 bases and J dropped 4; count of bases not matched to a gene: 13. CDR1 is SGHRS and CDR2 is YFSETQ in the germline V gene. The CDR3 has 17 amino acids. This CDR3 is CASSVRGAGVGTGELFF. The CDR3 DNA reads TGCGCCAGCAGCGTTCGGGGTGCGGGAGTGGGCACCGGGGAGCTGTTTTTT.

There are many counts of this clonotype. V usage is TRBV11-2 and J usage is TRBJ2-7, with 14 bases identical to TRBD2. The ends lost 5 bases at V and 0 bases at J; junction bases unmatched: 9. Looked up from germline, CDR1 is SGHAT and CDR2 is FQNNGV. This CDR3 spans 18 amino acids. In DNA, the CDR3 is TGTGCCAGCAGCCTTGTGACTAGCGGGAGGGGAAGCTCCTACGAGCAGTACTTC. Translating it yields CASSLVTSGRGSSYEQYF.

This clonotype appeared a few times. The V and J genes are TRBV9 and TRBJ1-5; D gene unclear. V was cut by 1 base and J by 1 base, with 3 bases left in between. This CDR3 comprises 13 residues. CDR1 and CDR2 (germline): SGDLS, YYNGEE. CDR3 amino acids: CASSVKSNQPQHF. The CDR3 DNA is TGTGCCAGCAGCGTAAAAAGCAATCAGCCCCAGCATTTT. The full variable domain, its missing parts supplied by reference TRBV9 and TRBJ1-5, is DSGVTQTPKHLITATGQRVTLRCSPRSGDLSVYWYQQSLDQGLQFLIQYYNGEERAKGNILERFSAQQFPDLHSELNLSSLELGDSALYFCASSVKSNQPQHFGDGTRLSIL.

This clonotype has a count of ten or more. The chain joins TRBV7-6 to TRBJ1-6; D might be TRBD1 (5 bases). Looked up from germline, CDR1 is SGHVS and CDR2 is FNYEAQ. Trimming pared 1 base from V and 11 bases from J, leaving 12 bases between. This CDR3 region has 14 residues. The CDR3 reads CASSLEAGNPPLHF. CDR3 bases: TGTGCCAGCAGCTTAGAAGCAGGGAATCCACCCCTCCACTTT.

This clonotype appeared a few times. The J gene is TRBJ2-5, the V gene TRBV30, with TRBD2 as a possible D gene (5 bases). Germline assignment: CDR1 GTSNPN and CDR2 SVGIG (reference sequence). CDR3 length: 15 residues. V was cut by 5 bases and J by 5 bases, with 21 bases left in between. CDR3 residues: CAWSGLKKGGETQYF. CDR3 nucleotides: TGTGCCTGGTCCGGACTTAAAAAGGGTGGGGAGACCCAGTACTTC.

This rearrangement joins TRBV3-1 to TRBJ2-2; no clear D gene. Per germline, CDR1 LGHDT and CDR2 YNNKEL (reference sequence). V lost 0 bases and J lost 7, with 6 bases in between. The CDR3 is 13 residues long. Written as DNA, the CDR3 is TGTGCCAGCAGCCAAGATAGGTTCGGGGAGCTGTTTTTT. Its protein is CASSQDRFGELFF.

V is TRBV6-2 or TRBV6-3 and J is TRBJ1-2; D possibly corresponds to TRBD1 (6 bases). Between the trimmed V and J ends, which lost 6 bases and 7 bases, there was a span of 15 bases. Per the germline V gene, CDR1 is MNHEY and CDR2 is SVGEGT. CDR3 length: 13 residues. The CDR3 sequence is CASSPLGASGYTF. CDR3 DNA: TGTGCCAGCAGCCCTCTGGGGGCTAGTGGCTACACCTTC.

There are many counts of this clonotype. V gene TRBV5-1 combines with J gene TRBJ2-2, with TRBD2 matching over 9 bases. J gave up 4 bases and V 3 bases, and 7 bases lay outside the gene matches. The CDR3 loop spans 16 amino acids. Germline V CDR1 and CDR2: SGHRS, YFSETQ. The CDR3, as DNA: TGCGCCAGCAGCTCAGCGGGAGGCGTGGGCACCGGGGAGCTGTTTTTT. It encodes CASSSAGGVGTGELFF.